The sequence of this TCR beta chain was determined in a study of OX40 agonist ivuxolimab in advanced cancers. Study-wide findings and caveats: The average count of expanded clones was higher among CD8+ T cells than among CD4+.

A note on this clone: Its specificity is not known.

Germline-derived CDR1 and CDR2 are SGHTA and FQGTGA. With 2 bases removed from V and 3 bases from J, the gap between germline ends came to 10 bases. The CDR3 is made up of 15 amino acids. Clones were sequenced by immunoSEQ multiplex PCR, and TCRdb holds only the in-frame ones, with some missing. The sample carries 30,000 to 40,000 clones, approximately 90% recorded once. The sample consisted of CD4+ or CD8+ T cells sorted from blood, taken in a trial of the OX40 agonist ivuxolimab. The chain has TRBV7-3 and TRBJ2-2, with D possibly TRBD1 on 6 matching bases. The sequence was collected from an adult with an advanced solid tumor such as melanoma, head and neck, liver or kidney cancer. Written as DNA, the CDR3 is TGTGCCAGCAGCTTAGGGACACGAGACACCGGGGAGCTGTTTTTT. Protein sequence: CASSLGTRDTGELFF. Full variable domain (outside the CDR3, taken from reference TRBV7-3 and TRBJ2-2): GAGVSQTPSNKVTEKGKYVELRCDPISGHTALYWYRQSLGQGPEFLIYFQGTGAADDSGLPNDRFFAVRPEGSVSTLKIQRTERGDSAVYLCASSLGTRDTGELFFGEGSRLTVL.